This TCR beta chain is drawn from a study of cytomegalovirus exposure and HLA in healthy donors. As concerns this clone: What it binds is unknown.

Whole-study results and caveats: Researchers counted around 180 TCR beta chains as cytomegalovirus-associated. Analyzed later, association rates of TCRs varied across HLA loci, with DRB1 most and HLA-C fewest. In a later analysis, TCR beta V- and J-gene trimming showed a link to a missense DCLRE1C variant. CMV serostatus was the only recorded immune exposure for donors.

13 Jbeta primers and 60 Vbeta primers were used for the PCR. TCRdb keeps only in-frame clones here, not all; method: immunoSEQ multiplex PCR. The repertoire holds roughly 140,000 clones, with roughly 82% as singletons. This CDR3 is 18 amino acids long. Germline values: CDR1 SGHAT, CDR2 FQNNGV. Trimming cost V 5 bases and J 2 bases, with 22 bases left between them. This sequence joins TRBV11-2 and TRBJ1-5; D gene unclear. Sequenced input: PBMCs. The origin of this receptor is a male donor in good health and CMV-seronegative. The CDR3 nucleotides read TGTGCCAGCAGCCCTATCCGAGCCCTTCTCGAGGGCAATCAGCCCCAGCATTTT. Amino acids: CASSPIRALLEGNQPQHF.